This TCR beta chain was retrieved from a study of shared clonotypes between healthy human individuals. The CDR3 extends over 14 amino acids. The germline gives CDR1 SGHVS, CDR2 FNYEAQ. The V end was cut by 1 base, the J end by 1 base, with 6 bases between. The sequenced material, unsorted PBMC DNA, was run on ten immunoSEQ deep assay plates. This table comes from immunoSEQ multiplex PCR, and its TCRdb copy is limited to in-frame clones, with some not included. The repertoire holds fewer than 650,000 clones, with 75% to 85% as singletons. This clone appeared a few times. The sequence came from a woman between 40 and 55 years old in good health. Some clones in this sample may be carry-over from other donors' samples. The sample taken for sequencing was PBMCs. The chain joins TRBV7-6 to TRBJ2-3; the D is unclear. CDR3 loop: CASSLVQGTDTQYF. The CDR3 nucleotides read TGTGCCAGCAGCTTAGTGCAGGGCACAGATACGCAGTATTTT.